This T cell receptor beta chain is drawn from a study of human T cells and chemical hapten exposure. Turning to the study itself: Per-sample TCR yields varied mainly from small pooled library volume differences.

This clonotype has only a few counts. Indicated time point: healthy volunteer bleed at 6 weeks. Total RNA was extracted from unfractionated whole blood. The CDR3 consists of 16 residues. Looked up from germline, CDR1 is SGHNT and CDR2 is YYREEE (reference sequence). With 3 bases clipped from V and 4 bases from J, the junction kept 10 bases outside the gene matches. How the authors handled the data: A typical sample had 93,000 or so TCRs, with about 23,224 to 700,000 overall. MiXCR, applied by TCRdb to the RACE reads, yields one record per CDR3 protein. TCRdb, not the original authors, processed these V and J calls. The table shows some 81,000 distinct CDR3 sequences, with approximately 8.6% occurring only once.

The receptor's source is a female donor in good health. Some clones in this sample may be carry-over from other donors' samples. The chain employs TRBV5-4 and TRBJ2-7, with TRBD1 matching over 10 bases. The sequenced sample consisted of whole blood. The CDR3 DNA is TGTGCCAGCAGCTCGACAGGGGGCAATCGACCATACGAGCAGTACTTC. Encoded protein: CASSSTGGNRPYEQYF.